The 9 T cell receptor beta chains given below trace back to one sample, sequenced in a study of blood T cell repertoires in COVID-19. Clones were sequenced by immunoSEQ multiplex PCR, and TCRdb holds only the in-frame ones, with some missing. The profile shows under 100,000 clones, around 80% of them singletons. Sample: peripheral blood. The source is a woman aged 60-75 years with acute or convalescent COVID-19.

V gene TRBV7-8 combines with J gene TRBJ1-5, with D unclear. Looked up from germline, CDR1 is SGHVS and CDR2 is FQNEAQ. This CDR3 comprises 13 residues. With 2 bases removed from V and 5 bases from J, the gap between germline ends came to 7 bases. The DNA for the CDR3 is TGTGCCAGCAGCTTACGGCAGGATCAGCCCCAGCATTTT. This sequence encodes CASSLRQDQPQHF.

This chain connects TRBV18 to TRBJ2-5; TRBD2 aligns across 9 bases. The CDR3 is 17 amino acids. CDR1 is KGHSH, CDR2 LQKENI, per germline. The J segment lost 5 bases and the V segment lost 1 base, leaving 11 bases of the junction unmatched. The CDR3 DNA reads TGTGCCAGCTCACCACTCGTAGCGGGGGCCCGGGGGGAGACCCAGTACTTC. Its protein is CASSPLVAGARGETQYF.

This clone occurred a few times. J is TRBJ1-2 and V is TRBV30; no clear D. This CDR3 is built from 13 residues. Germline CDR1 is GTSNPN and CDR2 is SVGIG (reference sequence). With 5 bases removed from V and 5 bases from J, the gap between germline ends came to 15 bases. Written as DNA, the CDR3 is TGTGCCTGGGTCCCCGACACCGCTTATGGCTACACCTTC. Its translation is CAWVPDTAYGYTF.

The chain is built from TRBV11-3 and TRBJ2-1; D possibly corresponds to TRBD2 (5 bases). CDR3 length equals 18 residues. The germline V gene has CDR1 SGHNT and CDR2 YENEEA. The V end was cut by 5 bases, the J end by 6 bases, with 26 bases between. CDR3 sequence: CASSPQLGNRPGGNEQFF. DNA for the CDR3: TGTGCCAGCAGCCCCCAACTGGGGAACCGCCCTGGAGGCAATGAGCAGTTCTTC. Drawing the rest from reference TRBV11-3 and TRBJ2-1, the complete variable domain is EAGVVQSPRYKIIEKKQPVAFWCNPISGHNTLYWYLQNLGQGPELLIRYENEEAVDDSQLPKDRFSAERLKGVDSTLKIQPAELGDSAVYLCASSPQLGNRPGGNEQFFGPGTRLTVL.

The chain combines TRBV23-1 with TRBJ2-1; weak D call: TRBD1 (7 bases). TRBV23-1 is assigned to the ORF class and has an uncertain function. V lost 4 bases to trimming and J lost 10 bases, with 17 bases between them. This CDR3 is 14 amino acids long. The CDR3 DNA follows: TGCGCCAGCAGTCCAGGAGGGGGCCCGGGGGAGCAGTTCTTC. It is translated as CASSPGGGPGEQFF.

This clone has only one observation. The chain has TRBV5-1 and TRBJ2-1; the match to TRBD2 covers 11 bases. Germline V lookup: CDR1 SGHRS, CDR2 YFSETQ. V trimming: 1 base; J trimming: 4 bases; junction bases outside the gene matches: 4. CDR3 length: 16 amino acids. CDR3 nucleotides: TGCGCCAGCAGCTTGACTCCTAGCGGGGGGTACAATGAGCAGTTCTTC. Translation gives CASSLTPSGGYNEQFF.

This clone was counted a few times. V is TRBV23-1 and J is TRBJ1-2; 8 bases match TRBD1. TRBV23-1 is labeled an ORF, and its function is uncertain. The J segment lost 8 bases and the V segment lost 4 bases, leaving 18 bases of the junction unmatched. The CDR3 has 17 residues. The CDR3: CASSRPGQEMELIGYTF. The CDR3 DNA is TGCGCCAGCAGTCGCCCGGGACAGGAAATGGAGTTAATAGGCTACACCTTC.

This clone has only a few counts. The chain couples TRBV20-1 to TRBJ1-2; TRBD1 matches 8 bases. Germline CDR1 reads DFQATT; CDR2 reads SNEGSKA (reference sequence). The CDR3 runs to 16 residues. After removal of 3 bases from V and 4 bases from J, the junction contained 13 bases not matched to a gene. CDR3 DNA: TGCAGTGCTAGTGGGCAGGGGGCATTACTGGGCTATGGCTACACCTTC. Translating it yields CSASGQGALLGYGYTF.

The rearrangement links TRBV5-5 to TRBJ2-3; D perhaps matches TRBD2 (5 bases). CDR3 length equals 14 residues. Germline V CDR1 and CDR2: SGHKS, YYEKEE (reference sequence). The V end lost 3 bases, the J end lost 7 bases, and 15 bases lay between the germline ends. CDR3 amino acids: CASSYQASPNTQYF. DNA of the CDR3: TGTGCCAGCAGCTACCAGGCTAGCCCGAATACGCAGTATTTT.